The present T cell receptor beta chain was sequenced within a study of shared clonotypes between healthy human individuals. As concerns this clone: Its target is unknown.

Findings of the study overall: Generation of non-shared clonotypes was less probable than generation of clonotypes shared by all four donors. Donor scarcity curtailed the genetic and exposure-history diversity represented herein.

Data came from immunoSEQ multiplex PCR; TCRdb stores just in-frame clones and leaves some out. This sample has a few million clones; around 90% occur once, and the top ten carry around 0.14%. The CDR3 loop spans 16 amino acids. Germline trimming cut 5 bases from V and 0 bases from J; bases unmatched to any gene: 3. Per the germline V gene, CDR1 is SGHTA and CDR2 is FQGNSA. A CD45RA-negative memory subset and a CD45RA+ naive subset were separated from the CD4+ cells. The chain combines TRBV7-2 with TRBJ1-4, with 10 bases that match TRBD1. Sequencing was done on a sample of naive CD4+ T cells sorted from blood. Stated subset: CD45RA+ positively selected. The origin of this receptor is a man between 18 and 29 years old in good health. The CDR3 protein is CASSVGTGATNEKLFF. For the CDR3, the DNA is TGTGCCAGCAGCGTAGGGACAGGGGCAACTAATGAAAAACTGTTTTTT.